The clone carrying this TCR beta chain occurred a few times. This specimen comes from a study of beta chain features in type 1 diabetes. About the research overall: Roughly 110,000,000 sorted cells were examined across all samples.

Via CD45RO/CCR7/CD25/CD127/CD95/CD27, cells of the CD4+ naive, central memory, regulatory and stem cell-like memory subsets were sorted. Reverse transcribing all isolated RNA meant expressed TCRB transcripts were sequenced. Data came from immunoSEQ multiplex PCR; TCRdb stores just in-frame clones and leaves some out. Of 130,000 to 150,000 clones in the sample, about 51% were seen once. In germline, CDR1 is SEHNR, CDR2 FQNEAQ (reference sequence). The V end was cut by 5 bases, the J end by 11 bases, with 24 bases between. The CDR3 length is 15 residues. The sequencing input was Tregs from blood. This TCR derives from a man younger than 30 in good health. The rearrangement links TRBV7-9 to TRBJ1-1; unclear D gene. CDR3 DNA: TGTGCCAGCAGCGCCATTAGGTCGGTGGAGCGTGAGGCTTTCTTT. This codes for CASSAIRSVEREAFF.